Listed here are 27 T cell receptor beta chains from one sample, sequenced in a study of T cell clonotyping in hematopoietic cell transplantation. This sample's time point: recipient sample about 28 days before transplant, after cytoreduction. Profiling relied on immunoSEQ multiplex PCR, and the TCRdb table lists in-frame clones only, not all of them. The sample has roughly 20,000 clones, around 86% seen once; the top ten hold roughly 8%. The sequencing here drew on peripheral blood mononuclear cells, taken before stem cell transplant. Receptors were obtained from a man in his fifties with acute myeloid leukemia. Some clones in this sample may be carry-over from other donors' samples.

The J gene is TRBJ2-3, the V gene TRBV5-1; perhaps TRBD2 as D (5 bases). Trimming shortened V by 3 bases and J by 0 bases, and 8 bases separated the two germline ends. CDR3 length: 14 amino acids. CDR1 SGHRS and CDR2 YFSETQ come from the germline V gene. The CDR3 nucleotides read TGCGCCAGCAGCTCGGCGGGTAGCACAGATACGCAGTATTTT. It encodes CASSSAGSTDTQYF.

V is TRBV19 and J is TRBJ2-2, with 10 bases that match TRBD1. The V and J ends lost 4 bases and 10 bases, in that order; junction bases with no gene match: 12. Germline V gene sequence: CDR1 LNHDA, CDR2 SQIVND (reference sequence). This CDR3 region has 16 residues. The CDR3 bases are TGTGCCAGTAGTAATTCACAGACAGGGGGCAGGGAGGAGCTGTTTTTT. This sequence encodes CASSNSQTGGREELFF.

V is TRBV11-2 and J is TRBJ1-1; 9 bases agree with TRBD1. Trimming removed 3 bases from V and 10 bases from J; junction bases left unmatched: 6. The CDR3 is 13 amino acids. The germline CDR1 and CDR2 sequences are SGHAT and FQNNGV. The CDR3 loop is CASSFTGQGSAFF. CDR3 sequence (DNA): TGTGCCAGCAGCTTTACGGGACAGGGATCAGCTTTCTTT.

The V gene is TRBV27, the J gene TRBJ2-7; D perhaps matches TRBD1 (6 bases). With 1 base removed from V and 4 bases from J, the gap between germline ends came to 11 bases. The germline gives CDR1 MNHEY, CDR2 SMNVEV (reference sequence). The CDR3 runs to 14 residues. The CDR3: CASSLFLTGYEQYF. CDR3 in DNA: TGTGCCAGCAGTTTATTCCTCACAGGGTACGAGCAGTACTTC.

The chain employs TRBV7-9 and TRBJ1-6; D is undetermined. CDR1 is SEHNR and CDR2 is FQNEAQ in the germline V gene (reference sequence). V was shortened by 4 bases and J by 3 bases, with 7 bases between the two germline ends. The CDR3 runs 14 residues. CDR3 region: CASSSQGYNSPLHF. The CDR3 DNA follows: TGTGCCAGCAGCTCCCAAGGCTATAATTCACCCCTCCACTTT.

The chain uses TRBV5-4 and TRBJ1-2; a weak D match, TRBD1 (6 bases). CDR1 is SGHNT and CDR2 is YYREEE in the germline V gene (reference sequence). This CDR3 is built from 17 residues. Deletions cut 5 bases from V and 4 bases from J, with 24 bases between. The CDR3 sequence: CASREQGALLGGYGYTF. DNA for the CDR3: TGTGCCAGCAGGGAACAGGGAGCTCTGTTGGGTGGCTATGGCTACACCTTC. Based on the CDR3 plus reference TRBV5-4 and TRBJ1-2, the full variable domain is ETGVTQSPTHLIKTRGQQVTLRCSSQSGHNTVSWYQQALGQGPQFIFQYYREEENGRGNFPPRFSGLQFPNYSSELNVNALELDDSALYLCASREQGALLGGYGYTFGSGTRLTVV.

This clone was seen more than once but under ten times. The chain is built from TRBV5-1 and TRBJ1-1, with no clear D. V was trimmed by 4 bases and J by 4 bases, leaving 8 bases between them. This CDR3 has 12 amino acids. The germline gives CDR1 SGHRS, CDR2 YFSETQ. The CDR3 is CASSGAATEAFF. The CDR3, as DNA: TGCGCCAGCAGCGGCGCGGCCACTGAAGCTTTCTTT.

The CDR3 loop is CASSAGILGGYTF. The CDR3 region has the DNA TGTGCCAGCAGTGCGGGTATCCTCGGTGGCTACACCTTC. V usage is TRBV27 and J usage is TRBJ1-2; no firm D call. V was cut by 5 bases and J by 7 bases, with 14 bases left in between. This CDR3 comprises 13 residues. The germline V gene encodes CDR1 MNHEY and CDR2 SMNVEV (reference sequence).

The chain has TRBV4-1 and TRBJ1-1; perhaps TRBD1 as D (5 bases). V gave up 0 bases and J gave up 2 bases, with 16 bases separating them. There are 17 residues in the CDR3. Germline-derived CDR1 and CDR2 are MGHRA and YSYEKL. The CDR3 DNA follows: TGCGCCAGCAGCCAAGAATCCCAGGGATACCGTAACACTGAAGCTTTCTTT. Translation gives CASSQESQGYRNTEAFF.

The CDR3 region is CASSLEEGDTQYF. The DNA of the CDR3 is TGTGCCAGCAGCTTAGAGGAGGGGGATACGCAGTATTTT. The genes are TRBV7-6 and TRBJ2-3, with a weak D call TRBD2 (6 bases). Per germline, CDR1 SGHVS and CDR2 FNYEAQ. This CDR3 spans 13 amino acids. The V and J ends lost 1 base and 6 bases respectively, with 8 bases between them.

The J gene is TRBJ1-2, the V gene TRBV5-1; TRBD1 is a possible D gene (5 bases). The germline gives CDR1 SGHRS, CDR2 YFSETQ. V lost 5 bases and J lost 2, with 10 bases in between. The length of the CDR3 is 13 residues. This CDR3 reads CASSPTENYGYTF. In DNA form, the CDR3 reads TGCGCCAGCAGTCCGACAGAAAACTATGGCTACACCTTC.

V and J are TRBV5-1 and TRBJ1-1, with 8 bases lining up with TRBD1. The CDR3 runs to 14 residues. After removal of 4 bases from V and 3 bases from J, the junction contained 5 bases not matched to a gene. CDR1 and CDR2 from the germline V gene are SGHRS and YFSETQ. The CDR3 protein is CASSDRQGYTEAFF. CDR3 in DNA: TGCGCCAGCAGCGATAGACAGGGGTACACTGAAGCTTTCTTT.

Of note for this clone: A junction end diverges from the germline sequence, so it may reflect a read error. This chain joins TRBV7-9 and TRBJ2-7; D not resolved. Germline V lookup: CDR1 SEHNR, CDR2 FQNEAQ (reference sequence). This CDR3 spans 12 amino acids. The CDR3 loop is CASSLGLDEQYF. CDR3 sequence (DNA): TGTGCCAGCAGCTTAGGGCTGGACGAGCAGTACTTT.

The gene calls are TRBV27 and TRBJ1-4; unclear D gene. The CDR3 totals 15 residues. V was clipped by 5 bases and J by 10 bases, with 20 bases between them. CDR1 and CDR2 (germline): MNHEY, SMNVEV (reference sequence). CDR3 coding DNA: TGTGCCAGCAGTCAACGGACGGACGGAAACGGAAAACTGTTTTTT. It yields the protein CASSQRTDGNGKLFF.

This clone was counted once. The rearrangement uses TRBV5-1 and TRBJ2-1, with D possibly being TRBD1 or TRBD2 (5 bases each). The CDR3 sequence is 15 residues long. Germline V CDR1 and CDR2: SGHRS, YFSETQ. Trimming took 0 bases from V and 0 from J, leaving 7 bases between them. CDR3 in amino acids: CASSLEGSSYNEQFF. As DNA, the CDR3 is TGCGCCAGCAGCTTGGAGGGGAGCTCCTACAATGAGCAGTTCTTC.

The chain is built from TRBV28 and TRBJ2-3; 9 nucleotides line up with TRBD2. Germline CDR1 MDHEN, CDR2 SYDVKM. V shed 7 bases, J shed 3 bases, and the junction held 8 bases outside the gene matches. This CDR3 is 15 amino acids long. The CDR3 nucleotides are TGTGCCAGCACCCTCGGGCGGGGGGGAACAGATACGCAGTATTTT. Translation gives CASTLGRGGTDTQYF. Supplemented by reference TRBV28 and TRBJ2-3, the full variable domain reads DVKVTQSSRYLVKRTGEKVFLECVQDMDHENMFWYRQDPGLGLRLIYFSYDVKMKEKGDIPEGYSVSREKKERFSLILESASTNQTSMYLCASTLGRGGTDTQYFGPGTRLTVL.

This clone was observed a single time. CDR3 residues: CSVQGVGGEYEQYF. As DNA, the CDR3 is TGCAGCGTTCAAGGGGTAGGGGGCGAATACGAGCAGTACTTC. This sequence joins TRBV29-1 and TRBJ2-7, with 7 bases fitting TRBD1. CDR1 and CDR2 from the germline V gene are SQVTM and ANQGSEA. CDR3 size: 14 residues. Trimming took 5 bases from V and 4 from J; bases not matched to a gene: 11.

The chain has TRBV28 and TRBJ2-7; D remains ambiguous. V gave up 10 bases and J gave up 6 bases, with 19 bases separating them. This CDR3 region has 13 residues. Germline-derived CDR1 and CDR2 are MDHEN and SYDVKM. The CDR3 sequence is CATLRGTLPEQYF. Here the CDR3 DNA reads TGTGCCACCCTACGAGGCACCCTCCCCGAGCAGTACTTC.

The chain links TRBV6-5 to TRBJ1-2; 9 nucleotides align to TRBD1. The germline CDR1 and CDR2 sequences are MNHEY and SVGAGI. The V gene end was trimmed by 0 bases and the J gene end by 12 bases; junction bases not matched to a gene: 11. The CDR3 length is 15 residues. CDR3 nucleotides: TGTGCCAGCAGTTACTCGGGACAGGGACAGTTTATGCACACCTTC. It codes for CASSYSGQGQFMHTF.

The chain is built from TRBV28 and TRBJ2-1; possibly TRBD2 for D (6 bases). The V and J ends lost 2 bases and 7 bases respectively, with 15 bases between them. Germline lookup yields CDR1 MDHEN and CDR2 SYDVKM. The CDR3 covers 15 residues. CDR3 DNA sequence: TGTGCCAGCAGTTTACTCGGGGGAACTTTAAATGAGCAGTTCTTC. Amino acids: CASSLLGGTLNEQFF.

This chain uses TRBV5-1 with TRBJ1-5; TRBD1 matches at 9 bases. CDR1 is SGHRS, CDR2 YFSETQ, per germline. Trimming at V came to 5 bases and at J to 7 bases, leaving 4 bases not matched to a gene. CDR3 length equals 13 residues. CDR3 nucleotide sequence: TGCGCCAGCAGTCAGACAGGGGGGCAGCCCCAGCATTTT. The encoded protein is CASSQTGGQPQHF.

This chain links TRBV7-2 with TRBJ2-7; unclear D gene. CDR1 and CDR2 from the germline V gene are SGHTA and FQGNSA. This CDR3 has 13 residues. Trimming shortened V by 3 bases and J by 0 bases, and 6 bases separated the two germline ends. The CDR3 loop is CASSLTDSYEQYF. CDR3 nucleotide sequence: TGTGCCAGCAGCTTGACGGACTCCTACGAGCAGTACTTC.

The J gene is TRBJ2-2, the V gene TRBV6-1; no clear D. This CDR3 has 13 amino acids. V was cut by 8 bases and J by 1 base, with 8 bases left in between. The germline V gene encodes CDR1 MNHNS and CDR2 SASEGT. The CDR3 sequence: CASYVLNTGELFF. For the CDR3, the DNA is TGTGCCAGCTACGTCCTGAACACCGGGGAGCTGTTTTTT.

This chain joins TRBV9 and TRBJ1-5; D might be TRBD1 (5 bases). CDR1 is SGDLS and CDR2 is YYNGEE in the germline V gene. With 3 bases removed from V and 2 bases from J, the gap between germline ends came to 12 bases. The CDR3 extends over 15 amino acids. The CDR3 DNA sequence: TGTGCCAGCAGCGGATCCGGGGGGGGCAATCAGCCCCAGCATTTT. Translating it yields CASSGSGGGNQPQHF.

The V gene is TRBV5-1, the J gene TRBJ2-2; 7 nucleotides align to TRBD2. Germline values: CDR1 SGHRS, CDR2 YFSETQ. This CDR3 comprises 14 residues. With 4 bases clipped from V and 4 bases from J, the junction kept 4 bases outside the gene matches. The CDR3 nucleotides are TGCGCCAGCAGCGGCGGGGGACTCACCGGGGAGCTGTTTTTT. Translation gives CASSGGGLTGELFF. Full variable domain (missing parts from reference TRBV5-1 and TRBJ2-2): KAGVTQTPRYLIKTRGQQVTLSCSPISGHRSVSWYQQTPGQGLQFLFEYFSETQRNKGNFPGRFSGRQFSNSRSEMNVSTLELGDSALYLCASSGGGLTGELFFGEGSRLTVL.

The chain uses TRBV4-3 and TRBJ1-1, with TRBD1 identical over 9 bases. CDR1 LGHNA and CDR2 YSLEER come from the germline V gene. V gave up 1 base and J gave up 6 bases; unmatched junction bases: 12. The CDR3 has 17 amino acids. The DNA for the CDR3 is TGCGCCAGCAGCCAAGTAGGGACAGGGTTTATCGGGTCTGAAGCTTTCTTT. This encodes CASSQVGTGFIGSEAFF.

The rearrangement links TRBV7-9 to TRBJ2-7; 7 nucleotides match TRBD2. J was trimmed by 3 bases and V by 6 bases; bases with no gene match: 5. Germline V gene data show CDR1 as SEHNR and CDR2 as FQNEAQ (reference sequence). CDR3 size: 13 residues. The CDR3 sequence: CASRGEGYYEQYF. In DNA form, the CDR3 reads TGTGCCAGCAGGGGGGAGGGATACTACGAGCAGTACTTC.